The 24 T cell receptor beta chains reported below all come from one sample, sequenced in a study of cytomegalovirus exposure and HLA in healthy donors. It was with 60 Vbeta and 13 Jbeta primers that the PCR ran. The repertoire was sequenced with immunoSEQ multiplex PCR; TCRdb's copy has only in-frame clones and lacks some. The sample shows tens of thousands of clones, 82% of them seen only once. The sample comprised PBMCs. All receptors come from a man between 50 and 59 years old in good health and CMV-seronegative.

The chain uses TRBV29-1 and TRBJ1-4; unclear D gene. Germline-derived CDR1 and CDR2 are SQVTM and ANQGSEA. This CDR3 comprises 13 residues. V lost 5 bases, J lost 6 bases, and 13 bases lay in between. Written as DNA, the CDR3 is TGCAGCGTTTATACGTGGGAGGATGAAAAACTGTTTTTT. This codes for CSVYTWEDEKLFF.

As for this clone: Other DNA sequences in the same sample also yield this CDR3. The rearrangement joins TRBV28 to TRBJ1-5, with D possibly being TRBD1 (5 bases). The V end lost 2 bases, the J end lost 6 bases, and 14 bases lay between the germline ends. The length of the CDR3 is 15 residues. Germline lookup yields CDR1 MDHEN and CDR2 SYDVKM. The CDR3 reads CASSLEAGEGQPQHF. The CDR3 DNA sequence: TGTGCCAGCAGTTTAGAGGCGGGGGAGGGTCAGCCCCAGCATTTT.

This chain uses TRBV19 with TRBJ2-7; perhaps TRBD2 as D (5 bases). Germline assignment: CDR1 LNHDA and CDR2 SQIVND (reference sequence). This CDR3 is 16 amino acids long. V was clipped by 3 bases and J by 2 bases, with 17 bases between them. CDR3 in amino acids: CASSMSAAEAAYEQYF. The CDR3 DNA sequence: TGTGCCAGTAGTATGTCCGCGGCGGAGGCCGCCTACGAGCAGTACTTC.

The genes are TRBV25-1 and TRBJ1-1, with TRBD1 as a possible D gene (5 bases). The V gene lost 7 bases and the J gene lost 1 base, with 13 bases spanning the gap. The CDR3 has 14 amino acids. The germline gives CDR1 MGHDK, CDR2 SYGVNS. CDR3 sequence (DNA): TGTGCCAGCAACTCCCGGCAGGGGAACACTGAAGCTTTCTTT. Protein product: CASNSRQGNTEAFF.

This clone has a handful of counts. The rearrangement uses TRBV9 and TRBJ1-4, with D uncertain. V lost 2 bases, J lost 5 bases, and 10 bases lay in between. Germline assignment: CDR1 SGDLS and CDR2 YYNGEE. This CDR3 spans 14 amino acids. The CDR3 bases are TGTGCCAGCAGCGTCAGAGGGAGCAATGAAAAACTGTTTTTT. Translating gives CASSVRGSNEKLFF.

The chain links TRBV11-2 to TRBJ2-7; D gene uncertain. The ends were cut back, 0 bases at V and 3 bases at J, with 12 bases in the middle. This CDR3 is built from 15 residues. CDR1 SGHAT and CDR2 FQNNGV come from the germline V gene. CDR3 sequence reads: CASSLEQSVYYEQYF. The CDR3 DNA follows: TGTGCCAGCAGCTTAGAACAGTCAGTGTACTACGAGCAGTACTTC. The variable domain in full, with the rest retrieved from reference TRBV11-2 and TRBJ2-7, is EAGVAQSPRYKIIEKRQSVAFWCNPISGHATLYWYQQILGQGPKLLIQFQNNGVVDDSQLPKDRFSAERLKGVDSTLKIQPAKLEDSAVYLCASSLEQSVYYEQYFGPGTRLTVT.

V is TRBV7-2 and J is TRBJ1-3, with TRBD1 identical over 8 bases. The CDR3 spans 16 residues. Germline lookup yields CDR1 SGHTA and CDR2 FQGNSA. Trimming cost V 2 bases and J 2 bases; bases outside gene matches: 5. The CDR3 DNA follows: TGTGCCAGCAGCTTAAAGTCAGGGGGCGCTGGAAACACCATATATTTT. It yields the protein CASSLKSGGAGNTIYF.

The chain is built from TRBV5-1 and TRBJ2-1; maybe TRBD2 (5 bases). From germline, CDR1 is SGHRS and CDR2 YFSETQ. Trimming cost V 0 bases and J 6 bases, with 13 bases left between them. The CDR3 extends over 15 amino acids. CDR3 in amino acids: CASSLGGSVINEQFF. In DNA form, the CDR3 reads TGCGCCAGCAGCTTGGGTGGGAGCGTAATCAATGAGCAGTTCTTC.

V gene TRBV11-2 combines with J gene TRBJ1-2; 7 bases agree with TRBD1. CDR3 length: 15 amino acids. CDR1 is SGHAT and CDR2 is FQNNGV in the germline V gene. V trimming: 3 bases; J trimming: 3 bases; junction bases outside the gene matches: 7. CDR3 sequence: CASSLESQGYYGYTF. The CDR3 DNA reads TGTGCCAGCAGCTTGGAATCACAGGGGTACTATGGCTACACCTTC.

Points on this clone: The same CDR3 is also encoded by other DNA sequences in this sample. This chain uses TRBV5-1 with TRBJ2-3; 10 bases fit TRBD2. Germline V gene sequence: CDR1 SGHRS, CDR2 YFSETQ. There are 15 residues in the CDR3. V lost 0 bases and J lost 4; bases outside the gene matches: 2. The CDR3 loop is CASSLALAGADTQYF. The CDR3 coding sequence is TGCGCCAGCAGCTTGGCCCTAGCGGGAGCAGATACGCAGTATTTT.

The chain couples TRBV10-3 to TRBJ2-1, with 13 positions matching TRBD2. The ends lost 11 bases at V and 7 bases at J; junction bases unmatched: 8. The CDR3 totals 14 residues. Germline V CDR1 and CDR2: ENHRY, SYGVKD. CDR3 sequence reads: CAVGTSGKSNEQFF. For the CDR3, the DNA is TGTGCCGTTGGGACTAGCGGGAAGTCTAATGAGCAGTTCTTC.

The chain employs TRBV9 and TRBJ1-2, with 8 bases that match TRBD1. With V trimmed by 3 bases and J by 4 bases, 8 bases remained unmatched. The length of the CDR3 is 15 residues. Germline V gene sequence: CDR1 SGDLS, CDR2 YYNGEE. CDR3 DNA: TGTGCCAGCAGCGGCGACAGGGGAGAAGTCTATGGCTACACCTTC. Translation gives CASSGDRGEVYGYTF.

The chain links TRBV5-1 to TRBJ1-2; D is unclear. V lost 4 bases and J lost 3, with 13 bases in between. The CDR3 spans 14 residues. Germline V lookup: CDR1 SGHRS, CDR2 YFSETQ. CDR3 DNA: TGCGCCAGCAGCCCCCCCGCGGCCCACTATGGCTACACCTTC. Its translation: CASSPPAAHYGYTF.

The rearrangement joins TRBV20-1 to TRBJ2-7; 7 nucleotides agree with TRBD1. The CDR3 consists of 11 residues. Trimming took 6 bases from V and 3 from J; bases not matched to a gene: 2. The germline CDR1 and CDR2 sequences are DFQATT and SNEGSKA (reference sequence). The CDR3 nucleotides are TGCAGTGCAGGGGGCGACTACGAGCAGTACTTC. Translation gives CSAGGDYEQYF.

A single count supports this clone. The CDR3 DNA reads as TGTGCCAGCAGTTTAACTGACATTACCTCAGATACGCAGTATTTT. It specifies CASSLTDITSDTQYF. This rearrangement joins TRBV28 to TRBJ2-3; D is ambiguous. The length of the CDR3 is 15 residues. Trimming removed 2 bases from V and 4 bases from J, with 13 bases in between. CDR1 is MDHEN, CDR2 SYDVKM, per germline.

The chain couples TRBV6-6 to TRBJ1-5; D call uncertain. V was trimmed by 10 bases and J by 3 bases, leaving 19 bases between them. This CDR3 contains 15 residues. Germline V CDR1 and CDR2: MNHNY, SVGAGI (reference sequence). In DNA, the CDR3 is TGTGCCACCGTTCCCCCCTACGGGGACAATCAGCCCCAGCATTTT. It specifies CATVPPYGDNQPQHF.

The gene calls are TRBV4-1 and TRBJ2-5; 11 nucleotides match TRBD2. The CDR3 covers 15 residues. The V gene end was trimmed by 4 bases and the J gene end by 5 bases; junction bases not matched to a gene: 6. Germline V CDR1 and CDR2: MGHRA, YSYEKL. The CDR3 region has the DNA TGCGCCAGCAGCCTACTAGCGGGAGATCGGGAGACCCAGTACTTC. This gives the protein CASSLLAGDRETQYF.

The chain joins TRBV9 to TRBJ2-1, with D possibly matching TRBD2 (5 bases). V shed 0 bases and J shed 4 bases, with 8 bases lying between them. CDR3 length equals 14 residues. Germline V gives CDR1 SGDLS, CDR2 YYNGEE. The CDR3 loop is CASSVGGEYNEQFF. For the CDR3, the DNA is TGTGCCAGCAGCGTAGGGGGAGAGTACAATGAGCAGTTCTTC.

The gene calls are TRBV27 and TRBJ1-1, with TRBD1 identical over 9 bases. J was trimmed by 5 bases and V by 5 bases; bases with no gene match: 9. The CDR3 contains 15 residues. Germline V gene lookup returns CDR1 MNHEY and CDR2 SMNVEV (reference sequence). The CDR3: CASSQTGGVGTEAFF. Written as DNA, the CDR3 is TGTGCCAGCAGTCAGACAGGGGGAGTTGGTACTGAAGCTTTCTTT.

This chain links TRBV5-1 with TRBJ1-1; D unresolved. Germline V gene data show CDR1 as SGHRS and CDR2 as YFSETQ. Trimming removed 2 bases at V and 2 bases at J, with 7 bases between. This CDR3 spans 13 amino acids. CDR3 protein: CASSFGDNTEAFF. The DNA of the CDR3 is TGCGCCAGCAGCTTCGGGGATAACACTGAAGCTTTCTTT.

The genes are TRBV5-4 and TRBJ1-1; D gene uncertain. Germline CDR1 SGHNT, CDR2 YYREEE (reference sequence). The V gene lost 0 bases and the J gene lost 1 base, with 7 bases spanning the gap. The CDR3 extends over 14 amino acids. The CDR3 nucleotides are TGTGCCAGCAGCTTGGGCGGGAGGAACACTGAAGCTTTCTTT. As protein: CASSLGGRNTEAFF.

In its sample, this clone was seen a few times. J is TRBJ2-1 and V is TRBV18; 8 nucleotides agree with TRBD2. Trimming removed 2 bases from V and 4 bases from J; junction bases left unmatched: 4. The length of the CDR3 is 15 residues. CDR1 and CDR2 from the germline V gene are KGHSH and LQKENI. Here the CDR3 reads CASSPASGHYNEQFF. The CDR3 nucleotides read TGTGCCAGCTCACCAGCTAGCGGGCATTACAATGAGCAGTTCTTC.

The chain links TRBV11-1 to TRBJ2-1, with 8 bases matching TRBD2. The CDR3 has 16 amino acids. Losses at the gene ends were 5 bases for V and 2 bases for J; bases not matched to a gene: 8. The germline gives CDR1 SGHAT, CDR2 FQDESV (reference sequence). The CDR3 protein is CASSPRGAGAYNEQFF. As DNA, the CDR3 is TGTGCCAGCAGCCCCAGGGGAGCGGGGGCCTACAATGAGCAGTTCTTC.

The chain uses TRBV5-3 and TRBJ2-1, with 9 bases that match TRBD2. TRBV5-3 is recorded as an ORF, its role being uncertain. Germline trimming cut 1 base from V and 5 bases from J; bases unmatched to any gene: 13. This CDR3 is built from 18 residues. CDR3 protein: CARSLLVREGLFDNEQFF. CDR3 in DNA: TGTGCCAGAAGCTTGCTCGTGCGGGAGGGGTTATTCGACAATGAGCAGTTCTTC.